The 31 T cell receptor beta chains listed next were all sequenced from one sample in a study of response to subunit inactivated influenza vaccine. In TCRdb, the RT-PCR reads were re-called with MiXCR into one record per CDR3 protein. In the table there are around 570,000 distinct CDR3 sequences, 11% of which are singletons. These data are also associated with another study on T cells expressing NK-cell markers. From that report: Beta-chain TCR cDNA was generated via 5'RACE template switching with UMIs.

The sequenced sample was PBMCs from blood, obtained on the day of vaccination. Receptors were obtained from a man aged 50 to 60 who received an inactivated influenza vaccine.

This clonotype was observed a handful of times. V usage is TRBV29-1 and J usage is TRBJ2-7, with 8 bases fitting TRBD1. The J segment lost 6 bases and the V segment lost 4 bases, leaving 5 bases of the junction unmatched. In germline, CDR1 is SQVTM, CDR2 ANQGSEA. CDR3 length: 12 amino acids. CDR3 sequence (DNA): TGCAGCGTTGGGGGACAGGTGGGCGAGCAGTACTTC. Translating gives CSVGGQVGEQYF.

The rearrangement joins TRBV7-2 to TRBJ2-7; 7 positions match TRBD2. Germline CDR1 and CDR2: SGHTA and FQGNSA. The CDR3 spans 14 residues. The trim removed 1 base at V and 6 bases at J, leaving 6 bases unmatched. Written as DNA, the CDR3 is TGTGCCAGCAGCTTAGGCGGGAGTCAGTTCGAGCAGTACTTC. This encodes CASSLGGSQFEQYF.

The chain couples TRBV27 to TRBJ1-2; 8 bases agree with TRBD1. The CDR3 runs to 10 residues. Germline V gene sequence: CDR1 MNHEY, CDR2 SMNVEV (reference sequence). The CDR3 loop is CGGRGHGYTF. The CDR3 bases are TGTGGGGGCAGGGGGCACGGCTACACCTTC.

This clonotype turned up a few times. The chain has TRBV4-3 and TRBJ2-2, with D possibly TRBD2 on 6 matching bases. Germline V gives CDR1 LGHNA, CDR2 YSLEER. Trimming took 1 base from V and 5 from J, leaving 11 bases between them. This CDR3 has 15 residues. The CDR3 reads CASSQGRGYTGELFF. CDR3 bases: TGCGCCAGCAGCCAAGGGAGGGGATATACCGGGGAGCTGTTTTTT.

The chain joins TRBV20-1 to TRBJ1-2, with TRBD1 matching 7 bases. The CDR3 is 15 residues long. Germline values: CDR1 DFQATT, CDR2 SNEGSKA (reference sequence). Trimming cost V 0 bases and J 7 bases; bases outside gene matches: 11. The CDR3 reads CSARDPDRVGSGYTF. The CDR3 DNA is TGCAGTGCTAGAGATCCCGACAGGGTGGGGTCTGGCTACACCTTC.

The CDR3 coding sequence is TGTGCCAGCAGCTTAAGGCAGGAAAACTACGAGCAGTACTTC. It yields the protein CASSLRQENYEQYF. The chain combines TRBV7-2 with TRBJ2-7; the D is unclear. Germline CDR1 reads SGHTA; CDR2 reads FQGNSA. With 2 bases removed from V and 3 bases from J, the gap between germline ends came to 11 bases. There are 14 residues in the CDR3. Full variable domain (outside the CDR3, taken from reference TRBV7-2 and TRBJ2-7): GAGVSQSPSNKVTEKGKDVELRCDPISGHTALYWYRQSLGQGLEFLIYFQGNSAPDKSGLPSDRFSAERTGGSVSTLTIQRTQQEDSAVYLCASSLRQENYEQYFGPGTRLTVT.

This clonotype occurred a few times. The chain carries TRBV30 and TRBJ2-7; unclear D gene. This CDR3 has 14 amino acids. V lost 0 bases and J 2 bases, leaving 11 bases between the germline ends. CDR1 is GTSNPN and CDR2 is SVGIG in the germline V gene (reference sequence). Here the CDR3 reads CAWSVAVEPYEQYF. The DNA for the CDR3 is TGTGCCTGGAGTGTAGCCGTGGAACCCTACGAGCAGTACTTC.

This clonotype has a handful of counts. The chain is built from TRBV5-1 and TRBJ2-1; 13 nucleotides line up with TRBD2. The CDR3 has 16 amino acids. V dropped 4 bases and J dropped 9; count of bases not matched to a gene: 10. Germline lookup yields CDR1 SGHRS and CDR2 YFSETQ. CDR3 sequence reads: CASSVGLAGLLTEQFF. The CDR3 nucleotides read TGCGCCAGCAGCGTGGGACTAGCGGGGTTGCTGACTGAGCAGTTCTTC.

This clonotype was observed a few times. V and J are TRBV5-6 and TRBJ1-2, with 7 bases fitting TRBD1. Trimming at V came to 3 bases and at J to 8 bases, leaving 16 bases not matched to a gene. This CDR3 has 16 residues. Germline values: CDR1 SGHDT, CDR2 YYEEEE. In DNA form, the CDR3 reads TGTGCCAGCAGCTCGCGTTCCTACAAGGGGGCGTGGGGCTACACCTTC. It specifies CASSSRSYKGAWGYTF.

This clonotype was seen only once. The chain employs TRBV20-1 and TRBJ2-1; D tentatively fits TRBD1 or TRBD2 (6 bases each). V was shortened by 8 bases and J by 10 bases, with 18 bases between the two germline ends. Germline CDR1 and CDR2: DFQATT and SNEGSKA (reference sequence). This CDR3 has 12 residues. The CDR3 DNA follows: TGCAGTCCCAGGAAGGGGGGTGGGGAGCAGTTCTTC. Amino acids: CSPRKGGGEQFF.

V and J are TRBV4-3 and TRBJ2-5; D may correspond to TRBD1 or TRBD2 (7 bases each). Germline CDR1 reads LGHNA; CDR2 reads YSLEER. This CDR3 has 16 amino acids. Trimming cost V 1 base and J 2 bases, with 14 bases left between them. In nucleotides, the CDR3 is TGCGCCAGCAGCCAAGGTGTTCAGGGGGGGCAAGAGACCCAGTACTTC. Translating gives CASSQGVQGGQETQYF.

The rearrangement joins TRBV12-3 or TRBV12-4 to TRBJ1-4; D perhaps matches TRBD1 (5 bases). The CDR3 length is 15 residues. V lost 5 bases, J lost 8 bases, and 18 bases lay in between. CDR3: CASSTWDAVSEKLFF. The CDR3, as DNA: TGTGCCAGCAGTACCTGGGACGCCGTTTCCGAAAAACTGTTTTTT.

The V call is TRBV13, the J call TRBJ2-7, with D hard to call. This CDR3 has 16 residues. Germline CDR1 reads PRHDT; CDR2 reads FYEKMQ (reference sequence). The germline V and J ends were trimmed by 0 bases and 1 base, with 13 bases remaining between them. Here the CDR3 reads CASSLGGSLLSYEQYF. In DNA form, the CDR3 reads TGTGCCAGCAGCTTAGGGGGCAGTCTCCTATCCTACGAGCAGTACTTC.

This clonotype was counted a few times. This sequence joins TRBV20-1 and TRBJ2-2; TRBD2 matches 8 bases. The CDR3 loop spans 15 amino acids. V lost 2 bases to trimming and J lost 7 bases; unmatched junction nucleotides: 9. In germline, CDR1 is DFQATT, CDR2 SNEGSKA (reference sequence). Here the CDR3 DNA reads TGCAGTGCTAGAAATCGCCGCGGGGGGTTCGGGGAGCTGTTTTTT. Translated: CSARNRRGGFGELFF.

In this sample, this clonotype turned up a few times. The chain uses TRBV3-1 and TRBJ2-2; D is possibly TRBD2 (5 bases). With 4 bases removed from V and 7 bases from J, the gap between germline ends came to 10 bases. There are 13 residues in the CDR3. Germline V CDR1 and CDR2: LGHDT, YNNKEL (reference sequence). The CDR3 region has the DNA TGTGCCAGCAGCCCGTTTGAGGGCGGGGAGCTGTTTTTT. Translation gives CASSPFEGGELFF.

This clonotype was seen only a few times. The rearrangement joins TRBV6-1 to TRBJ2-3, with D uncertain. CDR3 length equals 14 residues. In germline, CDR1 is MNHNS, CDR2 SASEGT. V was trimmed by 10 bases and J by 0 bases, leaving 14 bases between them. CDR3 sequence (DNA): TGTGCCACCTTAGAGCGCGGAAGCACAGATACGCAGTATTTT. It encodes CATLERGSTDTQYF.

This clonotype occurred many times. The chain couples TRBV12-3 or TRBV12-4 to TRBJ2-7; D perhaps matches TRBD1 (5 bases). V lost 3 bases and J lost 5, with 8 bases in between. CDR3 length equals 12 residues. The CDR3 sequence: CASSFVGDEQYF. The CDR3 region has the DNA TGTGCCAGCAGTTTCGTAGGGGACGAGCAGTACTTC.

This clonotype was seen at least ten times. CDR3 bases: TGTGCCAGCAGTTTAGGACTAGCGGGCGCCTACAATGAGCAGTTCTTC. It yields the protein CASSLGLAGAYNEQFF. This chain connects TRBV27 to TRBJ2-1, with TRBD2 identical over 11 bases. This CDR3 region has 16 residues. V lost 2 bases, J lost 2 bases, and 2 bases stayed unmatched. In germline, CDR1 is MNHEY, CDR2 SMNVEV (reference sequence).

The chain links TRBV5-1 to TRBJ2-7, with 12 bases matching TRBD1. V dropped 0 bases and J dropped 6; count of bases not matched to a gene: 7. CDR1 is SGHRS, CDR2 YFSETQ, per germline. This CDR3 has 16 amino acids. CDR3 nucleotide sequence: TGCGCCAGCAGCTTGGTGCCGCCGGGACAGGGGGCCGAGCAGTACTTC. The encoded protein is CASSLVPPGQGAEQYF.

This clonotype was detected a few times. V and J are TRBV29-1 and TRBJ1-6; a weak D match, TRBD1 (5 bases). The length of the CDR3 is 13 residues. V lost 4 bases to trimming and J lost 8 bases, with 12 bases between them. Looked up from germline, CDR1 is SQVTM and CDR2 is ANQGSEA. The CDR3 reads CSVGYDSDSPLHF. DNA of the CDR3: TGCAGCGTTGGATATGACAGCGATTCACCCCTCCACTTT.

This clonotype was seen many times. This chain uses TRBV20-1 with TRBJ2-3; D remains unclear. The germline gives CDR1 DFQATT, CDR2 SNEGSKA (reference sequence). Deletions cut 6 bases from V and 0 bases from J, with 10 bases between. The CDR3 runs to 13 residues. CDR3 sequence: CSAPIGSTDTQYF. DNA for the CDR3: TGCAGTGCCCCCATTGGGAGCACAGATACGCAGTATTTT.

This clonotype was counted between two and nine times. The chain couples TRBV20-1 to TRBJ2-1; the D gene is possibly TRBD1 (7 bases). V was trimmed by 2 bases and J by 3 bases, leaving 23 bases between them. The CDR3 spans 18 residues. Germline V CDR1 and CDR2: DFQATT, SNEGSKA (reference sequence). The chain's CDR3 is CSARRRGRNLLIYNEQFF. In DNA, the CDR3 is TGCAGTGCTAGACGGAGGGGGCGAAATCTTCTGATCTACAATGAGCAGTTCTTC.

This clonotype was seen only a few times. This rearrangement joins TRBV14 to TRBJ1-1; D ambiguous. The length of the CDR3 is 13 residues. Trimming took 2 bases from V and 6 from J, leaving 10 bases between them. Per germline, CDR1 SGHDN and CDR2 FVKESK. DNA of the CDR3: TGTGCCAGCAGCCAACTGGGGAAGCCTGAAGCTTTCTTT. Residues: CASSQLGKPEAFF. Combining the CDR3 with reference TRBV14 and TRBJ1-1 gives the whole variable domain EAGVTQFPSHSVIEKGQTVTLRCDPISGHDNLYWYRRVMGKEIKFLLHFVKESKQDESGMPNNRFLAERTGGTYSTLKVQPAELEDSGVYFCASSQLGKPEAFFGQGTRLTVV.

In this sample, this clonotype turned up a few times. The chain carries TRBV4-3 and TRBJ1-6, with D hard to call. Germline V gives CDR1 LGHNA, CDR2 YSLEER. Trimming removed 0 bases at V and 8 bases at J, with 8 bases between. The CDR3 extends over 14 amino acids. This CDR3 is CASSQDYGDSPLHF. CDR3 coding DNA: TGCGCCAGCAGCCAAGACTACGGGGATTCACCCCTCCACTTT.

This clonotype appeared a few times. The chain carries TRBV24-1 and TRBJ1-1; possibly TRBD1 for D (6 bases). The ends were cut back, 5 bases at V and 6 bases at J, with 21 bases in the middle. The CDR3 runs 16 residues. Looked up from germline, CDR1 is KGHDR and CDR2 is SFDVKD. The CDR3 region is CATSALAGALSSEAFF. In nucleotides, the CDR3 is TGTGCCACCAGTGCTCTGGCAGGGGCGCTTTCTTCTGAAGCTTTCTTT.

This clonotype has only a few counts. The chain employs TRBV5-6 and TRBJ1-4; 7 bases fit TRBD1. The germline gives CDR1 SGHDT, CDR2 YYEEEE. The J segment lost 10 bases and the V segment lost 0 bases, leaving 0 bases of the junction unmatched. CDR3 length: 12 residues. The CDR3 region is CASSLAGGKLFF. The CDR3 coding sequence is TGTGCCAGCAGCTTGGCAGGGGGAAAACTGTTTTTT.

This clonotype was seen a few times. The chain joins TRBV5-1 to TRBJ2-4, with a weak D call TRBD2 (5 bases). The V end lost 1 base, the J end lost 2 bases, and 7 bases lay between the germline ends. The CDR3 length is 14 residues. In germline, CDR1 is SGHRS, CDR2 YFSETQ. In DNA, the CDR3 is TGCGCCAGCAGCTTGACTAGTACCAAAAACATTCAGTACTTC. The encoded protein is CASSLTSTKNIQYF.

This clonotype occurred a few times. V usage is TRBV11-3 and J usage is TRBJ2-7; 7 bases are a match to TRBD2. CDR1 SGHNT and CDR2 YENEEA come from the germline V gene. Trimming removed 6 bases from V and 7 bases from J; junction bases left unmatched: 12. The CDR3 contains 14 residues. CDR3 residues: CASSTGLHYGEQYF. The CDR3 nucleotides are TGTGCCAGCAGTACGGGACTACACTATGGGGAGCAGTACTTC. Using reference TRBV11-3 and TRBJ2-7 for the parts outside the CDR3, the full variable domain is EAGVVQSPRYKIIEKKQPVAFWCNPISGHNTLYWYLQNLGQGPELLIRYENEEAVDDSQLPKDRFSAERLKGVDSTLKIQPAELGDSAVYLCASSTGLHYGEQYFGPGTRLTVT.

This clonotype was detected a few times. The chain is built from TRBV12-3 or TRBV12-4 and TRBJ1-4; D gene ambiguous. The CDR3 is 13 residues long. The V end was cut by 6 bases, the J end by 5 bases, with 10 bases between. CDR3 protein: CASRGSLNEKLFF. The CDR3 nucleotides read TGTGCCAGCAGGGGTAGCTTAAATGAAAAACTGTTTTTT.

The genes are TRBV18 and TRBJ2-7; D gene unclear. This CDR3 has 14 amino acids. V dropped 4 bases and J dropped 0 bases, with 10 bases sitting between them. The germline gives CDR1 KGHSH, CDR2 LQKENI. The CDR3 spells CASSQDGRSYEQYF. The CDR3 DNA sequence: TGTGCCAGCTCACAGGACGGACGCTCCTACGAGCAGTACTTC. The entire variable domain, with the rest obtained from reference TRBV18 and TRBJ2-7, is as follows: NAGVMQNPRHLVRRRGQEARLRCSPMKGHSHVYWYRQLPEEGLKFMVYLQKENIIDESGMPKERFSAEFPKEGPSILRIQQVVRGDSAAYFCASSQDGRSYEQYFGPGTRLTVT.

This clonotype turned up a few times. The rearrangement links TRBV7-9 to TRBJ2-7; TRBD1 matches at 8 bases. V was pared by 5 bases and J by 0 bases, with 12 bases of the junction left unmatched. This CDR3 contains 17 residues. In germline, CDR1 is SEHNR, CDR2 FQNEAQ (reference sequence). The CDR3 coding sequence is TGTGCCAGCAGCCTCGCCCAAACAGGGGGGAACTCCTACGAGCAGTACTTC. Translating gives CASSLAQTGGNSYEQYF.